The 14 T cell receptor beta chains presented below share a single source sample, sequenced in a study of beta chain features in type 1 diabetes. The investigators reverse transcribed all of the isolated RNA, so they sequenced expressed TCRB transcripts. The protocol was immunoSEQ multiplex PCR, while the TCRdb copy is restricted to in-frame clones and leaves out a portion. The data show under 500,000 clones, about 32% seen once. The sequenced sample was naive CD4+ T cells from blood. The receptor source for this set is a man in his late teens or twenties in good health.

This chain connects TRBV30 to TRBJ2-5; the match to TRBD1 covers 12 bases. CDR1 is GTSNPN, CDR2 SVGIG, per germline (reference sequence). Trimming took 0 bases from V and 5 from J; bases not matched to a gene: 7. This CDR3 is 16 amino acids long. This chain's CDR3 is CAWSVWGQGARETQYF. CDR3 in DNA: TGTGCCTGGAGTGTTTGGGGACAGGGGGCGCGGGAGACCCAGTACTTC.

This clone was detected only a few times. The rearrangement joins TRBV15 to TRBJ2-1; D is perhaps TRBD2 (5 bases). The CDR3 covers 15 residues. CDR1 is LNHNV and CDR2 is YYDKDF in the germline V gene (reference sequence). Trimming removed 1 base at V and 4 bases at J, with 11 bases between. Written as DNA, the CDR3 is TGTGCCACCAGCAGAGGCCTTGGAGGATACAATGAGCAGTTCTTC. Its translation is CATSRGLGGYNEQFF.

The chain uses TRBV30 and TRBJ1-4, with TRBD1 matching 7 bases. CDR1 GTSNPN and CDR2 SVGIG come from the germline V gene (reference sequence). V lost 2 bases to trimming and J lost 7 bases; unmatched junction nucleotides: 10. The CDR3 totals 15 residues. Here the CDR3 DNA reads TGTGCCTGGAGTCTCCGGAGGGGGCAGCGTGAAAAACTGTTTTTT. It yields the protein CAWSLRRGQREKLFF. Complete variable domain (other parts from reference TRBV30 and TRBJ1-4): SQTIHQWPATLVQPVGSPLSLECTVEGTSNPNLYWYRQAAGRGLQLLFYSVGIGQISSEVPQNLSASRPQDRQFILSSKKLLLSDSGFYLCAWSLRRGQREKLFFGSGTQLSVL.

The chain carries TRBV19 and TRBJ2-7; D gene unclear. The CDR3 runs 12 residues. Trimming removed 6 bases from V and 5 bases from J, with 11 bases in between. The germline V gene has CDR1 LNHDA and CDR2 SQIVND (reference sequence). CDR3 DNA: TGTGCCAGTAGCGACTTTACCAACGAGCAGTACTTC. Its protein product is CASSDFTNEQYF. Complete variable domain (other parts from reference TRBV19 and TRBJ2-7): DGGITQSPKYLFRKEGQNVTLSCEQNLNHDAMYWYRQDPGQGLRLIYYSQIVNDFQKGDIAEGYSVSREKKESFPLTVTSAQKNPTAFYLCASSDFTNEQYFGPGTRLTVT.

This clone was found a few times. V and J are TRBV7-6 and TRBJ1-4; TRBD1 is a possible D gene (5 bases). Germline CDR1 reads SGHVS; CDR2 reads FNYEAQ. There are 15 residues in the CDR3. With 6 bases removed from V and 8 bases from J, the gap between germline ends came to 19 bases. This CDR3 is CASRENRGIGEKLFF. The CDR3 DNA sequence: TGTGCCAGCAGGGAGAATCGGGGGATAGGGGAAAAACTGTTTTTT.

V gene TRBV29-1 combines with J gene TRBJ2-5; the match to TRBD1 covers 9 bases. V trimming: 6 bases; J trimming: 4 bases; junction bases outside the gene matches: 6. Germline values: CDR1 SQVTM, CDR2 ANQGSEA. The CDR3 length is 13 residues. CDR3 residues: CSVGTGWGETQYF. The CDR3 coding sequence is TGCAGCGTAGGGACAGGGTGGGGAGAGACCCAGTACTTC.

This clone occurred a few times. The V call is TRBV5-1, the J call TRBJ2-1; TRBD1 aligns across 10 bases. CDR3 size: 12 residues. Germline CDR1 and CDR2: SGHRS and YFSETQ. V shed 7 bases, J shed 9 bases, and the junction held 4 bases outside the gene matches. As DNA, the CDR3 is TGCGCCAGCGGGACAGGGGTCAGTGAGCAGTTCTTC. Translating gives CASGTGVSEQFF. Using reference TRBV5-1 and TRBJ2-1 for the parts outside the CDR3, the full variable domain is KAGVTQTPRYLIKTRGQQVTLSCSPISGHRSVSWYQQTPGQGLQFLFEYFSETQRNKGNFPGRFSGRQFSNSRSEMNVSTLELGDSALYLCASGTGVSEQFFGPGTRLTVL.

This chain links TRBV7-2 with TRBJ1-5; D call uncertain. Germline CDR1 and CDR2: SGHTA and FQGNSA. Trimming cost V 2 bases and J 3 bases, with 11 bases left between them. The CDR3 extends over 15 amino acids. CDR3 region: CASSLTVDNNQPQHF. CDR3 in DNA: TGTGCCAGCAGCTTAACCGTAGACAACAATCAGCCCCAGCATTTT.

This CDR3 is CSVEKPSRGMETQYF. In DNA, the CDR3 is TGCAGCGTTGAAAAACCTAGCAGGGGAATGGAGACCCAGTACTTC. The rearrangement uses TRBV29-1 and TRBJ2-5; the D gene is possibly TRBD1 (6 bases). Germline CDR1 SQVTM, CDR2 ANQGSEA. The CDR3 sequence is 15 residues long. The V and J ends lost 2 bases and 5 bases respectively, with 18 bases between them.

This clone was recorded a few times. The chain uses TRBV30 and TRBJ1-2; 7 bases agree with TRBD1. The V and J ends lost 5 bases and 7 bases, in that order; junction bases with no gene match: 7. The CDR3 is 12 amino acids. Germline values: CDR1 GTSNPN, CDR2 SVGIG (reference sequence). The CDR3 loop is CAWGQAIRGYTF. The CDR3 DNA sequence: TGTGCCTGGGGACAGGCGATACGTGGCTACACCTTC.

This CDR3 is CASSLPGQGVDEQYF. In DNA form, the CDR3 reads TGTGCCAGTAGTCTCCCCGGACAGGGTGTCGACGAGCAGTACTTC. This rearrangement joins TRBV19 to TRBJ2-7; 8 nucleotides agree with TRBD1. Looked up from germline, CDR1 is LNHDA and CDR2 is SQIVND (reference sequence). The CDR3 runs 15 residues. With 5 bases clipped from V and 5 bases from J, the junction kept 11 bases outside the gene matches.

Concerning this clone: This CDR3 is also generated by other DNA sequences in the sample. The genes are TRBV30 and TRBJ2-5; D unclear. Germline V lookup: CDR1 GTSNPN, CDR2 SVGIG (reference sequence). Trimming pared 2 bases from V and 2 bases from J, leaving 0 bases between. The CDR3 length is 10 residues. CDR3 DNA: TGTGCCTGGAGTCAAGAGACCCAGTACTTC. The encoded protein is CAWSQETQYF.

In regard to this clone: Other DNA sequences in the same sample also yield this CDR3. The chain combines TRBV30 with TRBJ1-1; 8 nucleotides align to TRBD1. CDR3 length: 13 residues. The J segment lost 5 bases and the V segment lost 0 bases, leaving 2 bases of the junction unmatched. CDR1 is GTSNPN, CDR2 SVGIG, per germline (reference sequence). The CDR3 here is CAWSVDRGTEAFF. CDR3 nucleotides: TGTGCCTGGAGTGTAGACAGGGGTACTGAAGCTTTCTTT.

This clone showed up just a few times. The rearrangement uses TRBV28 and TRBJ2-1, with 7 bases matching TRBD2. Germline CDR1 reads MDHEN; CDR2 reads SYDVKM. The CDR3 runs 15 residues. The J segment lost 0 bases and the V segment lost 6 bases, leaving 5 bases of the junction unmatched. The CDR3 DNA sequence: TGTGCCAGCAGGCTAGCGGACCTCTCCTACAATGAGCAGTTCTTC. Translating gives CASRLADLSYNEQFF.